This T cell receptor (beta chain) was sequenced in a study of kidney transplant recipient with SARS-CoV-2 infection. TCRdb reprocessed the reads with MiXCR, giving one entry per CDR3 protein. This table holds 200,000 to 250,000 distinct CDR3 sequences, around 30% found once. With respect to this clonotype: One end of the junction does not line up with germline, which may come from a read error.

The CDR3 covers 15 residues. Germline CDR1 is MNHEY and CDR2 is SMNVEV (reference sequence). The clonotype was recovered from a male patient younger than 45 who had COVID-19 and was a kidney transplant recipient. Some T cells may be supplied by the graft donor. This rearrangement joins TRBV27 to TRBJ2-1; TRBD1 agrees at 7 bases. Sequencing was performed on a blood sample, taken at baseline and on roughly day 110 from a kidney transplant recipient. The CDR3 here is CASGLPRGTYNEQFF. The CDR3 nucleotides read TGTGCCAGCGGTTTACCCAGGGGGACCTACAATGAGCAGTTCTTC.